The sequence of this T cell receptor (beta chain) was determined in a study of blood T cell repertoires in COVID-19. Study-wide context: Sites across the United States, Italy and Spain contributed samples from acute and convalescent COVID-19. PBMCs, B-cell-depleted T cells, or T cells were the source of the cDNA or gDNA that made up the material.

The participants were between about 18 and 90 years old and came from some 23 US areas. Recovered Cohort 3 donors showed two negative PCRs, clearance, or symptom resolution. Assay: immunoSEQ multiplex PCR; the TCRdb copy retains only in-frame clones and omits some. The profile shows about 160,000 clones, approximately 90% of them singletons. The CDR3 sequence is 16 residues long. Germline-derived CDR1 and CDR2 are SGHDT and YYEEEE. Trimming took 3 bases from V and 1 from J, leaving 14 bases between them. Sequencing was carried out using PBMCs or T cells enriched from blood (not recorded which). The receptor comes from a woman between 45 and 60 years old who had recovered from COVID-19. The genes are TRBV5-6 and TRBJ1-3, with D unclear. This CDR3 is CASSYLGRRSGNTIYF. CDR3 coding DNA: TGTGCCAGCAGCTATTTGGGCAGGAGGTCTGGAAACACCATATATTTT.